The T cell receptor (beta chain) described here comes from a study of long-term antiretroviral therapy in people with HIV. Study-wide results and caveats: Patients on ART gained diversity, which nonetheless stayed below transplant donor controls. Collection spanned 2004 to 2017; ART regimens may be less effective than current ones.

A single count supports this clone. Its antigen remains unknown. Assay version v3.0 of immunoSEQ was used, and it was run at survey level. Assay used: immunoSEQ multiplex PCR; TCRdb lists only in-frame clones, some missing. Among tens of thousands of clones listed, approximately 80% were seen once. This CDR3 comprises 14 residues. Germline values: CDR1 SGDLS, CDR2 YYNGEE. V was pared by 3 bases and J by 4 bases, with 13 bases between. This specimen was unsorted PBMCs, taken 1.9 years after starting antiretroviral therapy. The sequence derives from a woman aged 50 to 60 with HIV. V is TRBV9 and J is TRBJ1-1; D possibly corresponds to TRBD1 (5 bases). CDR3 loop: CASSGLGAPTEAFF. CDR3 DNA sequence: TGTGCCAGCAGCGGGTTAGGGGCGCCCACTGAAGCTTTCTTT.